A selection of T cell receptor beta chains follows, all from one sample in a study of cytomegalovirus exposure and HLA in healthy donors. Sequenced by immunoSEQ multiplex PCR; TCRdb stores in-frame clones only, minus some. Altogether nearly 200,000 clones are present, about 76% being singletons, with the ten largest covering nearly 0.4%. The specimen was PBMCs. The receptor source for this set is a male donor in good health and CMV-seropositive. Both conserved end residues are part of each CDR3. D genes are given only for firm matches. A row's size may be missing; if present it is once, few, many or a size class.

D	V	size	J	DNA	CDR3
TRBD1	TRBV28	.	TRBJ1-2	TGTGCCAGCAGCGGGGGACAGATGGCTGGCTACACCTTC	CASSGGQMAGYTF
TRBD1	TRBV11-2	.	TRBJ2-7	TGTGCCAGCAGCTTACGATGGGACAGGGTCACCTACGAGCAGTACTTC	CASSLRWDRVTYEQYF
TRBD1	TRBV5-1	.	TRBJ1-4	TGCGCCAGCAGCTTGGGCACCGGACAGGGATCCGAAAAACTGTTTTTT	CASSLGTGQGSEKLFF
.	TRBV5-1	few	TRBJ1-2	TGCGCCAGCAGCTTTTCCAGGGATTCCGGCTACACCTTC	CASSFSRDSGYTF
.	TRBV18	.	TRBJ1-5	TGTGCCAGCTCGCTTACTATTAAGGTCGGTCCCCAGCATTTT	CASSLTIKVGPQHF
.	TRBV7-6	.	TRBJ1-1	TGTGCCAGCAGTCGGGACTGGATGAACACTGAAGCTTTCTTT	CASSRDWMNTEAFF
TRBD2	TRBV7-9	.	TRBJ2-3	TGTGCCAGCAGCGTTACTAGCGGGATCACAGATACGCAGTATTTT	CASSVTSGITDTQYF
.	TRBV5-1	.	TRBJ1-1	TGCGCCAGCAGCAACGGCGGCGGTTACACTGAAGCTTTCTTT	CASSNGGGYTEAFF
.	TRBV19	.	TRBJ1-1	TGTGCCAGTAGCTCCGGACGGGGGAACACTGAAGCTTTCTTT	CASSSGRGNTEAFF
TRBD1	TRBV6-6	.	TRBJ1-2	TGTGCCAGCAGTGCCCAAGACAGGGGGCGAGGAGGCTACACCTTC	CASSAQDRGRGGYTF
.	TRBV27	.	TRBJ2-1	TGTGCCAGCAGTTTATTGCCAGGGAACAATGAGCAGTTCTTC	CASSLLPGNNEQFF
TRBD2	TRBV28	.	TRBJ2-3	TGTGCCAGCAGAAGCGGGGCGATCACAGATACGCAGTATTTT	CASRSGAITDTQYF
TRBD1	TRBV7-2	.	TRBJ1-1	TGTGCCAGCAGCTCTGGACAGGGGAACACTGAAGCTTTCTTT	CASSSGQGNTEAFF
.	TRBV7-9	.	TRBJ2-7	TGTTCCAGCAGCCCGAGGGCAGGGGACTCCTACGAGCAGTACTTC	CSSSPRAGDSYEQYF
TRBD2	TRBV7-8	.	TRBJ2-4	TGTGCCAGCAGCCCGACCGGCGGGGGGGCCAAAAACATTCAGTACTTC	CASSPTGGGAKNIQYF
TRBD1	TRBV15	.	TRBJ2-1	TGTGCCACCAGCAGAGCCCCCGGGACAGGGGCCTTCTTGTCCTCCTACAATGAGCAGTTCTTC	CATSRAPGTGAFLSSYNEQFF
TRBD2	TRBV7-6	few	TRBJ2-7	TGTGCCAGCAGCTTTAGCGGGGGGATCTCGAACGAGCAGTACTTC	CASSFSGGISNEQYF
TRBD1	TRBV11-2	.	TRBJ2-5	TGTGCCAGCAGCTTCGCGACAGGGGTACAAGAGACCCAGTACTTC	CASSFATGVQETQYF
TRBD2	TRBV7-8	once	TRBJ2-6	TGTGCCAGCAGTTTAGCGGGAGGGCCTGGGGCCAACGTCCTGACTTTC	CASSLAGGPGANVLTF
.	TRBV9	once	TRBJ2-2	TGTGCCAGCGGACGACAGTCCGGGAACACCGGGGAGCTGTTTTTT	CASGRQSGNTGELFF
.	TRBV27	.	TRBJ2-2	TGTGCCAGCAGTTCCCCTCGGGGCGGGGAGCTGTTTTTT	CASSSPRGGELFF
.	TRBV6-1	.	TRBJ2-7	TGTGCCACCCAGCGGAATGGCGGCTACGAGCAGTACTTC	CATQRNGGYEQYF
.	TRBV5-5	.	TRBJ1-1	TGTGCCAGCAGCCCGACCGGGACAATGAACACTGAAGCTTTCTTT	CASSPTGTMNTEAFF
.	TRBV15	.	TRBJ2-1	TGTGCCACCAGCAGAGACGGTGAGCAGTTCTTC	CATSRDGEQFF
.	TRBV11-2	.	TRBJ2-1	TGTGCCAGCAGCTTAGGACTCGGCGGGAACAATGAGCAGTTCTTC	CASSLGLGGNNEQFF
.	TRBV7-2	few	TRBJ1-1	TGTGCCAGCAGCTACTCTAGCACTGAAGCTTTCTTT	CASSYSSTEAFF
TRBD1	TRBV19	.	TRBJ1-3	TGTGCCAGTAGCCCGACAGGGTCTGGAAACACCATATATTTT	CASSPTGSGNTIYF
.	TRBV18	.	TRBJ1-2	TGTGCCAGCTCACCACCTTTAACGGAGAACCTTTATGGCTACACCTTC	CASSPPLTENLYGYTF
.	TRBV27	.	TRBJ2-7	TGTGCCAGCAGTTTAACCGGTACAGCCTTCACCTACGAGCAGTACTTC	CASSLTGTAFTYEQYF